Listed below are T cell receptor beta chains from one sample, sequenced in a study of control samples from healthy donors and cancer patients. The table came from immunoSEQ multiplex PCR; TCRdb's copy has only in-frame clones and leaves some out. The repertoire includes tens of thousands of clones, 93% of them detected once, and over 1.3% sits in the top ten. Sequencing used blood. The receptors stem from a woman in her twenties or thirties in good health. Both conserved end residues are part of each CDR3. A D gene is named only where the DNA matches it firmly. Some rows mark clone size as missing; the rest say once, few, many or name a class of expanded clone.

V	size	D	J	CDR3	DNA
TRBV6-5	-	TRBD1	TRBJ1-5	CASRDTGTGNQPQHF	TGTGCCAGCAGGGATACCGGGACAGGGAATCAGCCCCAGCATTTT
TRBV25-1	-	-	TRBJ1-5	CASSEFGVDQPQHF	TGTGCCAGCAGTGAGTTCGGGGTTGATCAGCCCCAGCATTTT
TRBV4-1	-	-	TRBJ1-2	CASSQDDSALYGYTF	TGCGCCAGCAGCCAAGACGACAGCGCGCTCTATGGCTACACCTTC
TRBV19	-	-	TRBJ1-3	CASRARLSGNTIYF	TGTGCCAGTAGGGCGAGACTCTCTGGAAACACCATATATTTT
TRBV6-1	-	TRBD1	TRBJ1-5	CASSETPSLQGAAQHF	TGTGCCAGCAGTGAAACCCCCTCGTTGCAGGGGGCGGCCCAGCATTTT
TRBV19	-	TRBD1	TRBJ1-2	CASSIGSTGQGTYGYTF	TGTGCCAGTAGTATTGGATCAACGGGACAGGGGACCTATGGCTACACCTTC
TRBV5-1	-	TRBD1	TRBJ2-3	CASSFDRGQTDTQYF	TGCGCCAGCAGTTTCGACAGGGGTCAGACAGATACGCAGTATTTT
TRBV24-1	-	-	TRBJ1-2	CATSDYDKDFGGYTF	TGTGCCACCAGTGATTACGATAAGGACTTCGGGGGCTACACCTTC
TRBV5-1	-	TRBD1	TRBJ2-5	CASSKDRESVGQETQYF	TGCGCCAGCAGCAAGGACAGGGAGAGTGTGGGGCAAGAGACCCAGTACTTC
TRBV13	-	-	TRBJ1-2	CASSLGTTNYGYTF	TGTGCCAGCAGCCTCGGGACAACTAACTATGGCTACACCTTC
TRBV19	-	TRBD1	TRBJ1-5	CASKGTGNSNQPQHF	TGTGCCAGTAAGGGGACAGGGAATAGCAATCAGCCCCAGCATTTT
TRBV7-6	-	TRBD1	TRBJ1-4	CASSPHRGRGEKLFF	TGTGCCAGCAGCCCGCACAGGGGGCGCGGGGAAAAACTGTTTTTT
TRBV6-1	once	-	TRBJ2-5	CASSEVLGVWGKTQETQYF	TGTGCCAGCAGTGAAGTTCTGGGGGTATGGGGGAAAACCCAAGAGACCCAGTACTTC
TRBV5-1	-	-	TRBJ1-2	CASSLTEGANYGYTF	TGCGCCAGCAGCTTGACAGAAGGGGCTAACTATGGCTACACCTTC
TRBV6-2/TRBV6-3	-	-	TRBJ2-1	CASSYLDPEYNEQFF	TGTGCCAGCAGTTACCTTGACCCTGAATACAATGAGCAGTTCTTC
TRBV2	few	TRBD2	TRBJ2-5	CASSPPRTSLSETQYF	TGTGCCAGCAGTCCTCCACGGACTAGCTTGTCGGAGACCCAGTACTTC
TRBV29-1	-	-	TRBJ2-3	CSVELGTDTQYF	TGCAGCGTTGAACTGGGCACAGATACGCAGTATTTT
TRBV30	-	TRBD1	TRBJ1-4	CAWSSRTGRREKLFF	TGTGCCTGGAGTTCAAGGACAGGGAGGCGGGAAAAACTGTTTTTT
TRBV6-5	-	-	TRBJ1-4	CASKMRENEKLFF	TGTGCCAGCAAAATGAGGGAAAATGAAAAACTGTTTTTT
TRBV6-5	-	TRBD1	TRBJ2-5	CASSLTGGRQETQYF	TGTGCCAGCAGTTTGACAGGGGGGAGACAAGAGACCCAGTACTTC
TRBV20-1	-	TRBD1	TRBJ2-1	CSASHPEQGAYNEQFF	TGCAGTGCTAGTCACCCGGAACAGGGGGCCTACAATGAGCAGTTCTTC
TRBV5-1	medium-sized	-	TRBJ2-7	CASSLAPEGAYEQYF	TGCGCCAGCAGCTTGGCCCCTGAGGGGGCCTACGAGCAGTACTTC
TRBV28	-	-	TRBJ1-6	CASSLSSGLSNSPLHF	TGTGCCAGCAGTTTAAGTTCCGGACTATCGAATTCACCCCTCCACTTT
TRBV5-3	-	-	TRBJ1-1	CARSLEGYKNTEAFF	TGTGCCAGAAGCTTGGAGGGTTACAAGAACACTGAAGCTTTCTTT
TRBV12-3/TRBV12-4	-	TRBD1	TRBJ1-2	CASRTGTGVGYTF	TGTGCCAGCAGGACCGGGACAGGGGTTGGCTACACCTTC
TRBV28	-	-	TRBJ1-1	CASSGSRVNTEAFF	TGTGCCAGCAGTGGAAGTAGGGTGAACACTGAAGCTTTCTTT
TRBV12-3/TRBV12-4	-	TRBD1	TRBJ1-1	CASSGTGLTEAFF	TGTGCCAGCAGCGGGACAGGGTTAACTGAAGCTTTCTTT
TRBV18	-	-	TRBJ1-1	CASSTTEPMNTEAFF	TGTGCCAGCTCAACGACAGAGCCCATGAACACTGAAGCTTTCTTT
TRBV4-1	-	-	TRBJ1-4	CASSQEGHSPRDEKLFF	TGCGCCAGCAGCCAAGAGGGCCACTCCCCCAGGGATGAAAAACTGTTTTTT
TRBV7-3	-	TRBD2	TRBJ2-1	CASSPRYSGSRNEQFF	TGTGCCAGCAGCCCCCGGTATAGCGGGAGTCGGAATGAGCAGTTCTTC
TRBV6-1	-	-	TRBJ1-1	CASSEEALLEMNTEAFF	TGTGCCAGCAGTGAAGAGGCGCTCTTAGAGATGAACACTGAAGCTTTCTTT
TRBV2	once	-	TRBJ1-2	CASSEGLAPGYTF	TGTGCCAGCAGTGAAGGCCTGGCGCCAGGCTACACCTTC
TRBV27	-	TRBD2	TRBJ2-1	CASSPSASGGEQFF	TGTGCCAGCAGTCCCAGTGCTAGCGGGGGTGAGCAGTTCTTC
TRBV4-1	-	TRBD1	TRBJ1-6	CASSRKTGLHNSPLHF	TGCGCCAGCAGCCGAAAGACAGGGCTCCATAATTCACCCCTCCACTTT
TRBV7-2	-	-	TRBJ2-7	CASSYAIPYYEQYF	TGTGCCAGCAGCTACGCCATACCGTACTACGAGCAGTACTTC
TRBV19	-	TRBD2	TRBJ2-7	CASSARTSGSYEQYF	TGTGCCAGTAGTGCCCGGACTAGCGGGAGCTACGAGCAGTACTTC
TRBV29-1	-	-	TRBJ1-1	CSVSEEAFF	TGCAGCGTTTCTGAGGAAGCTTTCTTT
TRBV6-5	-	TRBD1	TRBJ1-5	CASRAGTDYQPQHF	TGTGCCAGCAGGGCCGGGACAGATTATCAGCCCCAGCATTTT
TRBV9	few	-	TRBJ1-1	CASSVSEGTHREAFF	TGTGCCAGCAGCGTTTCGGAGGGGACTCACCGCGAAGCTTTCTTT
TRBV12-3/TRBV12-4	-	-	TRBJ2-4	CASSPAVANIQYF	TGTGCCAGCAGTCCCGCCGTTGCAAACATTCAGTACTTC
TRBV6-1	once	-	TRBJ1-6	CASSEAPESPLHF	TGTGCCAGCAGTGAAGCCCCGGAGAGTCCCCTCCACTTT
TRBV9	-	-	TRBJ1-1	CASSVGGQPNTEAFF	TGTGCCAGCAGCGTCGGGGGACAACCGAACACTGAAGCTTTCTTT
TRBV18	-	-	TRBJ1-4	CASSPFAGDREKLFF	TGTGCCAGCTCACCATTCGCAGGGGACCGTGAAAAACTGTTTTTT
TRBV7-8	-	TRBD1	TRBJ1-6	CASSLETGYNSPLHF	TGTGCCAGCAGCTTAGAGACAGGGTATAATTCACCCCTCCACTTT
TRBV7-9	-	-	TRBJ2-7	CASSSWQVPEQYF	TGTGCCAGCAGCTCATGGCAAGTACCCGAGCAGTACTTC
TRBV6-6	-	TRBD1	TRBJ2-3	CASSYRTGPRDTQYF	TGTGCCAGCAGTTACCGGACAGGGCCAAGAGATACGCAGTATTTT
TRBV6-5	-	-	TRBJ2-3	CAALWGRSTDTQYF	TGTGCCGCCCTATGGGGCAGGAGCACAGATACGCAGTATTTT
TRBV4-1	-	TRBD2	TRBJ2-1	CASSQDNLGTSSYNEQFF	TGCGCCAGCAGCCAAGATAACTTGGGGACTAGCTCCTACAATGAGCAGTTCTTC
TRBV6-5	-	-	TRBJ1-1	CASSTRWGLDTEAFF	TGTGCCAGCAGTACTCGGTGGGGGCTTGACACTGAAGCTTTCTTT
TRBV5-1	few	TRBD2	TRBJ2-7	CASSLSGGLGAYEQYF	TGCGCCAGCAGCTTGTCAGGAGGACTAGGGGCCTACGAGCAGTACTTC
TRBV6-5	once	-	TRBJ2-5	CASRSTSRETQYF	TGTGCCAGCAGATCGACAAGCAGGGAGACCCAGTACTTC